This T cell receptor beta chain was recorded in a study of identical twins. General study points: Within cord blood, abundant beta clonotypes carried fewer insertions, but memory repertoires showed no such trend.

Each CDR3 protein is one row after TCRdb ran MiXCR on the 5' RACE reads. The table lists 420,000 or so distinct CDR3 sequences, under 20% of them singletons. There are 16 residues in the CDR3. CDR1 and CDR2 (germline): SGHTA, FQGTGA. Germline trimming cut 0 bases from V and 4 bases from J; bases unmatched to any gene: 3. In its sample, this clonotype was seen many times. Antigen: not known. This clonotype was obtained from a man aged 45-60 years in good health. The sequencing sample was made of naive T cells sorted from blood. The chain combines TRBV7-3 with TRBJ2-3, with 11 positions matching TRBD1. The CDR3 DNA sequence: TGTGCCAGCAGCTTAACCCGGGACAGGGGGGCAGATACGCAGTATTTT. Translation: CASSLTRDRGADTQYF.